Sequencing of this T cell receptor beta chain was carried out in a study of cytomegalovirus exposure and HLA in healthy donors. Study in general: For the approximately 400 genotyped donors, about 81% fell within the Caucasian-associated ancestry cluster.

This CDR3 has 17 amino acids. The V and J ends lost 2 bases and 0 bases respectively, with 12 bases between them. Germline-derived CDR1 and CDR2 are SGHRS and YFSETQ. PCR used 60 Vbeta primers and 13 Jbeta primers. Sequenced by immunoSEQ multiplex PCR; TCRdb stores in-frame clones only, minus some. The sample has about 130,000 clones; under 80% are singletons. Sequences were obtained from PBMCs. The chain employs TRBV5-1 and TRBJ2-6, with TRBD2 as a possible D gene (6 bases). The receptor was isolated from a woman aged 55-69 years in good health and CMV-seropositive. The CDR3 bases are TGCGCCAGCAGCTTCTCGGGGGTTCACTCTGGGGCCAACGTCCTGACTTTC. The encoded protein is CASSFSGVHSGANVLTF.